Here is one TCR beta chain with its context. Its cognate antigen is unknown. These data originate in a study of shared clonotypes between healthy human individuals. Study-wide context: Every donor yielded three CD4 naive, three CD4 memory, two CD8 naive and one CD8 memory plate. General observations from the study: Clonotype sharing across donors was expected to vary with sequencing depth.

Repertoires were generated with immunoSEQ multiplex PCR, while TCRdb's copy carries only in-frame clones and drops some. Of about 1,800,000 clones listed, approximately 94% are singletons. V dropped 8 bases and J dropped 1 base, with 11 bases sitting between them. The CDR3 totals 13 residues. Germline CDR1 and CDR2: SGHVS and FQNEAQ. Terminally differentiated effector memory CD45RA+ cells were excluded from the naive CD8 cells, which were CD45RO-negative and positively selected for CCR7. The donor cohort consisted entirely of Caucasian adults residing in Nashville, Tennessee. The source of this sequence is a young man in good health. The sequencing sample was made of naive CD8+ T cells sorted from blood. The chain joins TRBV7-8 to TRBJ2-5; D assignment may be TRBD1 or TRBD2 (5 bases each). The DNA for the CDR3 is TGTGCCAGCGGGACCGGGCTCCAAGAGACCCAGTACTTC. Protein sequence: CASGTGLQETQYF.